The 8 T cell receptor beta chains reported below all come from one sample, sequenced in a study of shared clonotypes between healthy human individuals. Using immunoSEQ multiplex PCR, the repertoire was profiled, and TCRdb retains in-frame clones only, with some absent. The sample carries about 2.3 million clones, just over 90% recorded once. The sample consisted of naive CD4+ T cells from PBMCs. Regarding subset: CD45RA+ positively selected. The receptors originated from a man between 18 and 29 years old in good health. Some clones in this sample may be carry-over from other donors' samples.

V is TRBV7-2 and J is TRBJ2-3; D call uncertain. The CDR3 is made up of 14 amino acids. V dropped 1 base and J dropped 6 bases, with 11 bases sitting between them. CDR1 is SGHTA, CDR2 FQGNSA, per germline. CDR3 DNA: TGTGCCAGCAGCTTAGAACCCTTCGCCGATACGCAGTATTTT. Amino acid sequence: CASSLEPFADTQYF.

This chain links TRBV9 with TRBJ1-3; D is undetermined. CDR3 length: 17 residues. With 4 bases removed from V and 0 bases from J, the gap between germline ends came to 17 bases. Germline CDR1 SGDLS, CDR2 YYNGEE. CDR3 coding DNA: TGTGCCAGCAGCCCAATGGGTAGACCGAGCTCTGGAAACACCATATATTTT. It translates to CASSPMGRPSSGNTIYF.

This sequence joins TRBV6-6 and TRBJ2-1; D gene unclear. Germline CDR1 reads MNHNY; CDR2 reads SVGAGI (reference sequence). The CDR3 runs 14 residues. The V end lost 3 bases, the J end lost 8 bases, and 14 bases lay between the germline ends. The CDR3 DNA reads TGTGCCAGCAGTTATCCCCCCTCATCATATGAGCAGTTCTTC. Translating it yields CASSYPPSSYEQFF.

The chain's CDR3 is CASSYNRENYGYTF. In DNA form, the CDR3 reads TGTGCCAGCAGTTATAACCGCGAAAACTATGGCTACACCTTC. The rearrangement uses TRBV6-5 and TRBJ1-2; D uncertain. V was cut by 3 bases and J by 2 bases, with 10 bases left in between. CDR3 length equals 14 residues. Looked up from germline, CDR1 is MNHEY and CDR2 is SVGAGI.

This clone was observed once. The chain is built from TRBV4-2 and TRBJ1-5; the D is unclear. Trimming took 1 base from V and 0 from J, leaving 10 bases between them. CDR3 size: 16 residues. The V gene's germline CDR1 is LGHNA and CDR2 YNFKEQ. CDR3 sequence: CASSQAQQNSNQPQHF. CDR3 in DNA: TGTGCCAGCAGCCAAGCCCAACAGAATAGCAATCAGCCCCAGCATTTT.

V gene TRBV28 combines with J gene TRBJ1-5; tentative D call: TRBD1 (5 bases). This CDR3 has 16 amino acids. The germline gives CDR1 MDHEN, CDR2 SYDVKM. The V end was cut by 5 bases, the J end by 0 bases, with 14 bases between. The CDR3 DNA is TGTGCCAGCAGTCTTAGACAGTACTATAGCAATCAGCCCCAGCATTTT. This gives the protein CASSLRQYYSNQPQHF.

This clone has only one observation. The V call is TRBV6-6, the J call TRBJ1-4, with 7 bases aligning to TRBD1. Germline V gene data show CDR1 as MNHNY and CDR2 as SVGAGI (reference sequence). This CDR3 is built from 13 residues. With V trimmed by 6 bases and J by 6 bases, 4 bases remained unmatched. The CDR3 region is CASSSTGDEKLFF. CDR3 nucleotide sequence: TGTGCCAGCAGCTCAACAGGGGATGAAAAACTGTTTTTT.

This clone was detected a few times. V and J are TRBV30 and TRBJ1-2, with 9 bases identical to TRBD1. V trimming: 3 bases; J trimming: 6 bases; junction bases outside the gene matches: 5. This CDR3 has 13 amino acids. In germline, CDR1 is GTSNPN, CDR2 SVGIG (reference sequence). This chain's CDR3 is CAWSEDRGDGYTF. The DNA of the CDR3 is TGTGCCTGGAGCGAAGACAGGGGGGATGGCTACACCTTC.